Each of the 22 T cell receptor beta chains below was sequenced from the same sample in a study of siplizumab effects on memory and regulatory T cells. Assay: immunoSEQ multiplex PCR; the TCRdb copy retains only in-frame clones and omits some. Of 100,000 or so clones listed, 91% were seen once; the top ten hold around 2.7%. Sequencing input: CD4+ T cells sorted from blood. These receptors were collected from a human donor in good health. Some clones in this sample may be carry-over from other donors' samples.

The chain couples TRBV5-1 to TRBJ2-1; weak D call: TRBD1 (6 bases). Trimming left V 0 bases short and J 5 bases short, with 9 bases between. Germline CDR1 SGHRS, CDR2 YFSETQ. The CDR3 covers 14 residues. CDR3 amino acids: CASSLDRVDNEQFF. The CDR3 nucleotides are TGCGCCAGCAGCTTGGACAGGGTTGACAATGAGCAGTTCTTC.

In nucleotides, the CDR3 is TGTGCCAGCAGTTTTTTCGGGACGCAGTATTTT. This sequence encodes CASSFFGTQYF. J is TRBJ2-3 and V is TRBV28; no clear D gene. Germline loops: CDR1 MDHEN, CDR2 SYDVKM. The ends were cut back, 3 bases at V and 9 bases at J, with 7 bases in the middle. The length of the CDR3 is 11 residues.

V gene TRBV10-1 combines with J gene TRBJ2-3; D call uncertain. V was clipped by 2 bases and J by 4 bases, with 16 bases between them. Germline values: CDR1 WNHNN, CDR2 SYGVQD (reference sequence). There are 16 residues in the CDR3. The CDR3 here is CASSETKRGNPDTQYF. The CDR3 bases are TGCGCCAGCAGTGAGACGAAACGTGGCAACCCAGATACGCAGTATTTT.

CDR3 in amino acids: CASSFGYLSRNEQFF. The DNA for the CDR3 is TGTGCCAGCAGTTTCGGCTACCTCTCAAGAAATGAGCAGTTCTTC. This rearrangement joins TRBV28 to TRBJ2-1, with D unclear. The CDR3 runs to 15 residues. Trimming took 3 bases from V and 7 from J, leaving 16 bases between them. Germline assignment: CDR1 MDHEN and CDR2 SYDVKM.

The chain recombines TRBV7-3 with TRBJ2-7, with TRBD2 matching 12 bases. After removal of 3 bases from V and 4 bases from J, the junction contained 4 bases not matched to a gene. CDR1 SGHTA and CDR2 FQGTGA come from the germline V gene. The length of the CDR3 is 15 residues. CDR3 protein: CASSLQGTSGYEQYF. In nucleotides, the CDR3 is TGTGCCAGCAGCTTGCAGGGGACTAGCGGGTACGAGCAGTACTTC.

The CDR3 DNA sequence: TGTGCCAGCACCGATCGAGGGGTTTTAGAGACCCAGTACTTC. This sequence encodes CASTDRGVLETQYF. V usage is TRBV5-5 and J usage is TRBJ2-5; perhaps D is TRBD1 or TRBD2 (5 bases each). The CDR3 runs to 14 residues. With 6 bases removed from V and 4 bases from J, the gap between germline ends came to 16 bases. Per germline, CDR1 SGHKS and CDR2 YYEKEE (reference sequence).

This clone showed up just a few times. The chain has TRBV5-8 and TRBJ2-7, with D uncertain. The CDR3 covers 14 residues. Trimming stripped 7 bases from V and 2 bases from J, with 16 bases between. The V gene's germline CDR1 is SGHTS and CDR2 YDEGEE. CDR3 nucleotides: TGTGCCAGCCCCGCTTACCGCCTTCCCTACGAGCAGTACTTC. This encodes CASPAYRLPYEQYF.

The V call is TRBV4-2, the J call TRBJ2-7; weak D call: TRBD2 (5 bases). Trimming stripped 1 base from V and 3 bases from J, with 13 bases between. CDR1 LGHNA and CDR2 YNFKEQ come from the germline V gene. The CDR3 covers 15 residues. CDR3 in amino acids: CASSQAGAGNYEQYF. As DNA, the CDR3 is TGTGCCAGCAGCCAAGCAGGCGCGGGTAACTACGAGCAGTACTTC.

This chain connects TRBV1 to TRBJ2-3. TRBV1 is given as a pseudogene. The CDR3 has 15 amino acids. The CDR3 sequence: CTSNHWQPRADTQYF. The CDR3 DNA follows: TGCACCAGCAATCACTGGCAGCCTAGGGCAGATACGCAGTATTTT.

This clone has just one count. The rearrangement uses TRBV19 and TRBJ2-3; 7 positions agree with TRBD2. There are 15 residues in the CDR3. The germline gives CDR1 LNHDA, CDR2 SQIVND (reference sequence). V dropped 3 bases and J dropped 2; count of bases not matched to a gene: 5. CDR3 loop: CASSIKAGLTDTQYF. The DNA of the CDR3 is TGTGCCAGTAGTATTAAAGCGGGACTCACAGATACGCAGTATTTT.

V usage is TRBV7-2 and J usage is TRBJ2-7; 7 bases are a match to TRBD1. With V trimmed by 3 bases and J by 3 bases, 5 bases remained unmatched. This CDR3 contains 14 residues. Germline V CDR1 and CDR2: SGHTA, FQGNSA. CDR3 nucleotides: TGTGCCAGCAGCTTGGCCGGGACAGACTACGAGCAGTACTTC. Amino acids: CASSLAGTDYEQYF.

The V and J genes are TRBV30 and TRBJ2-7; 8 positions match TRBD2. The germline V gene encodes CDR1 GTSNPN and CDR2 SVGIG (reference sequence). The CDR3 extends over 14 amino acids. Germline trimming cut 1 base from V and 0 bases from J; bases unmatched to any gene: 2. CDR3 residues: CAWSAGLGSYEQYF. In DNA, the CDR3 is TGTGCCTGGAGTGCGGGACTAGGCTCCTACGAGCAGTACTTC. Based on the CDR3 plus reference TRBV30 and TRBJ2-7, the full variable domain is SQTIHQWPATLVQPVGSPLSLECTVEGTSNPNLYWYRQAAGRGLQLLFYSVGIGQISSEVPQNLSASRPQDRQFILSSKKLLLSDSGFYLCAWSAGLGSYEQYFGPGTRLTVT.

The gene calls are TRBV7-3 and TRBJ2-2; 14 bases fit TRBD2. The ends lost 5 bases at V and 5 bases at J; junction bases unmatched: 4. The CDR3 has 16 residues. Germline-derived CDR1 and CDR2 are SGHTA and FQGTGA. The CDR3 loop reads CASSQGLAGGTGELFF. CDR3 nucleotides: TGTGCCAGCAGCCAAGGACTAGCGGGAGGTACCGGGGAGCTGTTTTTT. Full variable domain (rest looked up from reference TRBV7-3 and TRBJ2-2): GAGVSQTPSNKVTEKGKYVELRCDPISGHTALYWYRQSLGQGPEFLIYFQGTGAADDSGLPNDRFFAVRPEGSVSTLKIQRTERGDSAVYLCASSQGLAGGTGELFFGEGSRLTVL.

This CDR3 reads CASSLYTGSTEAFF. CDR3 DNA: TGTGCCAGCAGTTTGTACACGGGAAGCACTGAAGCTTTCTTT. V gene TRBV28 combines with J gene TRBJ1-1, with no clear D. CDR1 is MDHEN, CDR2 SYDVKM, per germline. The CDR3 has 14 residues. V was clipped by 3 bases and J by 4 bases, with 12 bases between them.

The CDR3: CASSPGLGARNYEQYF. DNA of the CDR3: TGTGCCAGCAGTCCGGGGTTGGGGGCCAGGAACTACGAGCAGTACTTC. V gene TRBV27 combines with J gene TRBJ2-7; TRBD1 might be the D (6 bases). Trimming stripped 5 bases from V and 3 bases from J, with 20 bases between. Germline CDR1 is MNHEY and CDR2 is SMNVEV (reference sequence). This CDR3 comprises 16 residues.

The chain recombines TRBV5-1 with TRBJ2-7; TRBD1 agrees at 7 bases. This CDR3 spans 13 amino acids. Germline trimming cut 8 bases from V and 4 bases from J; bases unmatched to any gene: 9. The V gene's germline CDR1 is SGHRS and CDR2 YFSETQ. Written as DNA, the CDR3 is TGCGCCAGGAACAAGGGGACAGCTTACGAGCAGTACTTC. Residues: CARNKGTAYEQYF.

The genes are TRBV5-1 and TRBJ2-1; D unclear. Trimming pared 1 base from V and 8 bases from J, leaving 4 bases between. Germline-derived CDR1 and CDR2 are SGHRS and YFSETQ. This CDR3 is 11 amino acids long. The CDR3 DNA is TGCGCCAGCAGCTTGAGGTATGAGCAGTTCTTC. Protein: CASSLRYEQFF.

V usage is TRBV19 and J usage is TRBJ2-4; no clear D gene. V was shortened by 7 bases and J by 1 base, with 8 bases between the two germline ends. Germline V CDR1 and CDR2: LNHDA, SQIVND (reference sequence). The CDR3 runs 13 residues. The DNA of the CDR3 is TGTGCCAGTATTGGGGTCGCCAAAAACATTCAGTACTTC. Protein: CASIGVAKNIQYF. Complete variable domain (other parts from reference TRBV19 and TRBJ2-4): DGGITQSPKYLFRKEGQNVTLSCEQNLNHDAMYWYRQDPGQGLRLIYYSQIVNDFQKGDIAEGYSVSREKKESFPLTVTSAQKNPTAFYLCASIGVAKNIQYFGAGTRLSVL.

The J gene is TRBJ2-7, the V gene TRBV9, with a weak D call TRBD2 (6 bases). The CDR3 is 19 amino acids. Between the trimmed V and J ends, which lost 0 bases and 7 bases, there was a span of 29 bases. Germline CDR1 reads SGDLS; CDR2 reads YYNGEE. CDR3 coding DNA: TGTGCCAGCAGCGTAGCCGCCGGATCGGGGGAACCGGTTTTAGGTGAGCAGTACTTC. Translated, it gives CASSVAAGSGEPVLGEQYF.

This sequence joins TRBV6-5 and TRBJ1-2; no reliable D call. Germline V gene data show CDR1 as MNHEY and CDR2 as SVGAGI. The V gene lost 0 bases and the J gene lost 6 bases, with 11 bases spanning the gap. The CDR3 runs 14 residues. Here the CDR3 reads CASSYSAFGDGYTF. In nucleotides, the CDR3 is TGTGCCAGCAGTTACTCGGCATTCGGGGATGGCTACACCTTC.

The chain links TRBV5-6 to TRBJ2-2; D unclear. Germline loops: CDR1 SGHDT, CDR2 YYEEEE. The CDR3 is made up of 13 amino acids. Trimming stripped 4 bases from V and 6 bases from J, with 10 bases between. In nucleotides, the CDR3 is TGTGCCAGCAGCCGTCTAGGGCCCGGGGAGCTGTTTTTT. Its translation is CASSRLGPGELFF.

As DNA, the CDR3 is TGTGCCAGCCGGGACACCAACTATGGCTACACCTTC. Protein product: CASRDTNYGYTF. The chain links TRBV28 to TRBJ1-2; possibly TRBD1 for D (6 bases). The CDR3 has 12 amino acids. Germline assignment: CDR1 MDHEN and CDR2 SYDVKM. The V gene lost 8 bases and the J gene lost 2 bases, with 9 bases spanning the gap.